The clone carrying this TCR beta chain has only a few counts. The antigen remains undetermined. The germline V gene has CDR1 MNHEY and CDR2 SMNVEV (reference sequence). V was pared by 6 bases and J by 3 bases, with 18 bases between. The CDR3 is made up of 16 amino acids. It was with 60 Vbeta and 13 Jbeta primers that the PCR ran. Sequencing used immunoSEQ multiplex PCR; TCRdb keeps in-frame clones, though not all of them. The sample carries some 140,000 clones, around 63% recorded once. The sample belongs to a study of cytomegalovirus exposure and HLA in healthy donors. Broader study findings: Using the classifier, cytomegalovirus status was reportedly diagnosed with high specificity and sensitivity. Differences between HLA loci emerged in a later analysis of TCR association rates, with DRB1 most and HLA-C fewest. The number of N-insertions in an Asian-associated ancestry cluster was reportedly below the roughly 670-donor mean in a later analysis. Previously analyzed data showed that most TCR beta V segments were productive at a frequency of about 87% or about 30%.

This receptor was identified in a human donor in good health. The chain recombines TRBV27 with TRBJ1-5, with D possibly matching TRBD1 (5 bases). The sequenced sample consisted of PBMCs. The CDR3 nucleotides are TGTGCCAGCAGCCCGACAGAAGCCGAGCCCAATCAGCCCCAGCATTTT. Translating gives CASSPTEAEPNQPQHF.